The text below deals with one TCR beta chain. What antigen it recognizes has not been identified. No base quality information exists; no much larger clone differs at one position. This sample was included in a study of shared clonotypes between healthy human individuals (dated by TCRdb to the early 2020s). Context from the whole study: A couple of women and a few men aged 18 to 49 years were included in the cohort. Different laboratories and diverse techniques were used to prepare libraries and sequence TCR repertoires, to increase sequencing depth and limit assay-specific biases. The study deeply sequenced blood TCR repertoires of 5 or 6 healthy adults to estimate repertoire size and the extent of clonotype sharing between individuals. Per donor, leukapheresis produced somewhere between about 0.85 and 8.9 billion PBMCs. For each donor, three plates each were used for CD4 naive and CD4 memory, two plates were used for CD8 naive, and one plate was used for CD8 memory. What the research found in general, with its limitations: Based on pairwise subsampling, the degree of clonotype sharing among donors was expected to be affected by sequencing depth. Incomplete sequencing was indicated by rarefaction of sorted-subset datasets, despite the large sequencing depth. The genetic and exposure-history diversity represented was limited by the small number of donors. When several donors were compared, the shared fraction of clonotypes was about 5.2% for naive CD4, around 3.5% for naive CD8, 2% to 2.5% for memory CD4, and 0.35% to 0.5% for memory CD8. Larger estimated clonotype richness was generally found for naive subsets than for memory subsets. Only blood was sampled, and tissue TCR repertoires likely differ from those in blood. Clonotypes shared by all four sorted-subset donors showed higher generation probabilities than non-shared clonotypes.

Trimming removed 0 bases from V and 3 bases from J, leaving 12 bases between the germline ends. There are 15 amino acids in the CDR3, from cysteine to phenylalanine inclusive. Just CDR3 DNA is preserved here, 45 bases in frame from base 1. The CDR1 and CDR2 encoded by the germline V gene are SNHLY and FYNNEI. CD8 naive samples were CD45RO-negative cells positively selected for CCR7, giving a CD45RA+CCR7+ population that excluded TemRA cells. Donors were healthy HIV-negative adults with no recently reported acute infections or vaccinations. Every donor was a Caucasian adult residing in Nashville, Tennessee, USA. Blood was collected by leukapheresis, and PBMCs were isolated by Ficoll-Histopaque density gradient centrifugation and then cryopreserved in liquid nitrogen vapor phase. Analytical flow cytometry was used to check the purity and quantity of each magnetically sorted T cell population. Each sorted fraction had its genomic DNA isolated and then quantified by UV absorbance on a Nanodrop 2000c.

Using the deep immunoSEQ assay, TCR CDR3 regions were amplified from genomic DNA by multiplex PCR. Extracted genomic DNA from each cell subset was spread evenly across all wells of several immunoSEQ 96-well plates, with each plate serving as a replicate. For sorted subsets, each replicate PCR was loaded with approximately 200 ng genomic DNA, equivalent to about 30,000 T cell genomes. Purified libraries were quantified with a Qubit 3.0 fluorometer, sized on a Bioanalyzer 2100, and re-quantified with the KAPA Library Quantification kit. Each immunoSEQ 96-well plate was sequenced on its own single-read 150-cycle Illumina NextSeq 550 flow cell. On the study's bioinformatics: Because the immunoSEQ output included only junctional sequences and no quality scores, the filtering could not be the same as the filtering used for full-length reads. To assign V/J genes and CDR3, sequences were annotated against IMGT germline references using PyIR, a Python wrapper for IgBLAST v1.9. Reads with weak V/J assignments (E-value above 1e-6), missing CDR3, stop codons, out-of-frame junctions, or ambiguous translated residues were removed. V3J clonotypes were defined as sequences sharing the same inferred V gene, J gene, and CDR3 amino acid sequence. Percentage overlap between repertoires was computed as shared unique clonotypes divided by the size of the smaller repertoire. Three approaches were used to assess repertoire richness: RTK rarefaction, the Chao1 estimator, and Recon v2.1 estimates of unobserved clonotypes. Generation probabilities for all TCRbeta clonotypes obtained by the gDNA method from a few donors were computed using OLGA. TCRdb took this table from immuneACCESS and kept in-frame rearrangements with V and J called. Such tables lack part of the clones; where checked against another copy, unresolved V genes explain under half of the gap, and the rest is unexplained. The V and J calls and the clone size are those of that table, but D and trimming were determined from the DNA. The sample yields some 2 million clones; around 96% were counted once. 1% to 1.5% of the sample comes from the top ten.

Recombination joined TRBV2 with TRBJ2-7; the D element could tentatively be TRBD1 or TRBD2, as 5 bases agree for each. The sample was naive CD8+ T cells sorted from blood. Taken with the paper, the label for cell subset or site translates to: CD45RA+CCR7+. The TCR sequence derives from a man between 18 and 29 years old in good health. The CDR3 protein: CASSEAWGISYEQYF. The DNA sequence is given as TGTGCCAGCAGTGAAGCTTGGGGGATAAGCTACGAGCAGTACTTC.